Presented here are 27 T cell receptor beta chains from one specimen sequenced in a study of early T cells in non-severe SARS-CoV-2 infection. TCRdb independently ran MiXCR on the 5' RACE reads; one entry per CDR3 protein. The table has almost 85,000 distinct CDR3 sequences, roughly an eighth seen once. Sequenced input: whole blood. These receptors were taken from an adult who was a healthcare worker with PCR-confirmed SARS-CoV-2 infection or an uninfected control (not recorded which).

The chain is built from TRBV9 and TRBJ2-3; D may be TRBD2 (5 bases). Germline values: CDR1 SGDLS, CDR2 YYNGEE. This CDR3 region has 15 residues. V dropped 5 bases and J dropped 2 bases, with 15 bases sitting between them. The CDR3 DNA is TGTGCCAGCAGTGGTGGACTGCCCAACACAGATACGCAGTATTTT. Encoded protein: CASSGGLPNTDTQYF.

This clonotype was observed many times. This rearrangement joins TRBV29-1 to TRBJ2-7, with 8 bases identical to TRBD1. Germline V lookup: CDR1 SQVTM, CDR2 ANQGSEA. CDR3 length equals 12 residues. J gave up 3 bases and V 6 bases, and 4 bases lay outside the gene matches. CDR3 nucleotides: TGCAGCGTGACAGGGGACAACTACGAGCAGTACTTC. Amino acid sequence: CSVTGDNYEQYF.

This clonotype was seen a few times. The genes are TRBV5-1 and TRBJ2-5; 14 nucleotides match TRBD2. The CDR3 loop spans 17 amino acids. The germline CDR1 and CDR2 sequences are SGHRS and YFSETQ. V shed 4 bases and J 9 bases; nucleotides not matched to a gene: 14. The CDR3: CASSGGLAGGSKRSQYF. CDR3 coding DNA: TGCGCCAGCAGCGGCGGACTAGCGGGGGGTTCCAAGAGGTCCCAGTACTTC.

At least ten counts were recorded for this clonotype. This chain connects TRBV5-6 to TRBJ2-2, with a weak D call TRBD1 (5 bases). The CDR3 runs 14 residues. Trimming took off 0 bases at V and 4 bases at J, with 7 bases between the two ends. CDR1 and CDR2 from the germline V gene are SGHDT and YYEEEE. CDR3 bases: TGTGCCAGCAGCTTGGGCAGGGTCACCGGGGAGCTGTTTTTT. It is translated as CASSLGRVTGELFF.

At least ten counts were recorded for this clonotype. At one boundary the junction diverges from the germline segment, which might be a read error. The chain has TRBV6-6 and TRBJ1-5, with D maybe TRBD1 (5 bases). The germline CDR1 and CDR2 sequences are MNHNY and SVGAGI (reference sequence). This CDR3 contains 13 residues. CDR3 sequence: CASTQGLNRPQHF. Here the CDR3 DNA reads TGTGCCAGCACCCAGGGACTTAATCGGCCCCAGCATTTT.

The rearrangement links TRBV11-2 to TRBJ2-2; 7 bases line up with TRBD2. The germline gives CDR1 SGHAT, CDR2 FQNNGV. The CDR3 sequence is 17 residues long. After removal of 2 bases from V and 2 bases from J, the junction contained 8 bases not matched to a gene. This CDR3 reads CASSLRLAGANTGELFF. DNA of the CDR3: TGTGCCAGCAGCTTACGTCTCGCGGGAGCAAACACCGGGGAGCTGTTTTTT. The full variable domain, rest sourced from reference TRBV11-2 and TRBJ2-2, is EAGVAQSPRYKIIEKRQSVAFWCNPISGHATLYWYQQILGQGPKLLIQFQNNGVVDDSQLPKDRFSAERLKGVDSTLKIQPAKLEDSAVYLCASSLRLAGANTGELFFGEGSRLTVL.

There are a few counts of this clonotype. This sequence joins TRBV10-3 and TRBJ2-5, with TRBD2 matching over 9 bases. V shed 11 bases, J shed 0 bases, and the junction held 10 bases outside the gene matches. This CDR3 comprises 15 residues. In germline, CDR1 is ENHRY, CDR2 SYGVKD. The CDR3: CAACASGANQETQYF. CDR3 sequence (DNA): TGTGCCGCTTGCGCTAGCGGGGCCAACCAAGAGACCCAGTACTTC.

The J gene is TRBJ2-1, the V gene TRBV27, with D possibly called TRBD1 or TRBD2 (5 bases each). V was clipped by 5 bases and J by 9 bases, with 20 bases between them. The germline V gene encodes CDR1 MNHEY and CDR2 SMNVEV (reference sequence). The CDR3 runs 15 residues. CDR3 in amino acids: CASSVAGTQPIEQFF. CDR3 bases: TGTGCCAGCAGTGTCGCCGGGACCCAGCCGATTGAGCAGTTCTTC.

V gene TRBV5-1 combines with J gene TRBJ2-5; TRBD1 is a possible D gene (5 bases). Germline assignment: CDR1 SGHRS and CDR2 YFSETQ. This CDR3 contains 13 residues. V was trimmed by 5 bases and J by 2 bases, leaving 10 bases between them. CDR3 DNA: TGCGCCAGCAGAACAGGCCGTCAAGAGACCCAGTACTTC. Its protein product is CASRTGRQETQYF. The variable domain in full, completed from reference TRBV5-1 and TRBJ2-5, reads KAGVTQTPRYLIKTRGQQVTLSCSPISGHRSVSWYQQTPGQGLQFLFEYFSETQRNKGNFPGRFSGRQFSNSRSEMNVSTLELGDSALYLCASRTGRQETQYFGPGTRLLVL.

The chain has TRBV7-2 and TRBJ2-1; 9 positions match TRBD2. This CDR3 comprises 16 residues. Germline V gene sequence: CDR1 SGHTA, CDR2 FQGNSA. The junction had 3 bases not matched to a gene; V was cut back by 3 bases and J by 0 bases. The CDR3 DNA reads TGTGCCAGCAGCTTTCCTAGCGGGACCTCCTACAATGAGCAGTTCTTC. This encodes CASSFPSGTSYNEQFF.

This clonotype was observed many times. This sequence joins TRBV11-2 and TRBJ2-2; D is unclear. Germline loops: CDR1 SGHAT, CDR2 FQNNGV. CDR3 length equals 16 residues. V was pared by 2 bases and J by 1 base, with 11 bases between. CDR3 loop: CASSLQQGMNTGELFF. The CDR3 region has the DNA TGTGCCAGCAGCTTACAACAAGGGATGAACACCGGGGAGCTGTTTTTT.

This clonotype was picked up a small number of times. The chain recombines TRBV2 with TRBJ2-3; TRBD2 might be the D (5 bases). The CDR3 contains 17 residues. Per the germline V gene, CDR1 is SNHLY and CDR2 is FYNNEI. V gave up 6 bases and J gave up 1 base, with 20 bases separating them. The DNA of the CDR3 is TGTGCCAGCAGCGACCTTACTAGTTGGAAGGGCACAGATACGCAGTATTTT. This encodes CASSDLTSWKGTDTQYF. The entire variable domain, with the rest obtained from reference TRBV2 and TRBJ2-3, is as follows: EPEVTQTPSHQVTQMGQEVILRCVPISNHLYFYWYRQILGQKVEFLVSFYNNEISEKSEIFDDQFSVERPDGSNFTLKIRSTKLEDSAMYFCASSDLTSWKGTDTQYFGPGTRLTVL.

This clonotype was counted only a few times. CDR3 coding DNA: TGTGCCAGCAGACTACTAGCGGCCGGGACCCAGTACTTC. Its translation is CASRLLAAGTQYF. The chain recombines TRBV12-3 or TRBV12-4 with TRBJ2-5, with 8 nucleotides matching TRBD2. The CDR3 length is 13 residues. The trim removed 6 bases at V and 7 bases at J, leaving 7 bases unmatched.

This clonotype occurred many times. The chain recombines TRBV5-1 with TRBJ2-7; no firm D call. Trimming took 4 bases from V and 3 from J, leaving 17 bases between them. This CDR3 has 15 residues. Germline lookup yields CDR1 SGHRS and CDR2 YFSETQ. The DNA of the CDR3 is TGCGCCAGCAGCGCTTATTTTGACACTTACTACGAGCAGTACTTC. This encodes CASSAYFDTYYEQYF.

The chain joins TRBV14 to TRBJ1-1, with D uncertain. This CDR3 spans 13 amino acids. Germline V lookup: CDR1 SGHDN, CDR2 FVKESK. The V and J ends lost 5 bases and 1 base respectively, with 8 bases between them. CDR3 amino acids: CASSKGRNTEAFF. As DNA, the CDR3 is TGTGCCAGCAGCAAAGGTCGGAACACTGAAGCTTTCTTT. The full variable domain, its missing parts supplied by reference TRBV14 and TRBJ1-1, is EAGVTQFPSHSVIEKGQTVTLRCDPISGHDNLYWYRRVMGKEIKFLLHFVKESKQDESGMPNNRFLAERTGGTYSTLKVQPAELEDSGVYFCASSKGRNTEAFFGQGTRLTVV.

The chain carries TRBV7-9 and TRBJ2-2; the D is unclear. The CDR3 is made up of 16 amino acids. V lost 6 bases, J lost 0 bases, and 14 bases lay in between. CDR1 is SEHNR and CDR2 is FQNEAQ in the germline V gene (reference sequence). CDR3 coding DNA: TGTGCCAGCAGTAACTCCCTGGCAGCGAACACCGGGGAGCTGTTTTTT. Translation: CASSNSLAANTGELFF. Together with reference TRBV7-9 and TRBJ2-2, the CDR3 gives the full variable domain: DTGVSQNPRHKITKRGQNVTFRCDPISEHNRLYWYRQTLGQGPEFLTYFQNEAQLEKSRLLSDRFSAERPKGSFSTLEIQRTEQGDSAMYLCASSNSLAANTGELFFGEGSRLTVL.

This rearrangement joins TRBV14 to TRBJ1-2; D is unresolved. Trimming shortened V by 8 bases and J by 8 bases, and 15 bases separated the two germline ends. The CDR3 totals 12 residues. Germline V CDR1 and CDR2: SGHDN, FVKESK. Here the CDR3 DNA reads TGTGCCAGCGCAGCCGGATTCTCCGGCTACACCTTC. This sequence encodes CASAAGFSGYTF.

V and J are TRBV29-1 and TRBJ2-3, with D uncertain. The CDR3 runs to 12 residues. Germline-derived CDR1 and CDR2 are SQVTM and ANQGSEA. The ends were cut back, 0 bases at V and 6 bases at J, with 7 bases in the middle. The chain's CDR3 is CSVEEGADTQYF. CDR3 bases: TGCAGCGTTGAAGAGGGCGCGGATACGCAGTATTTT.

This clonotype was recorded many times. V and J are TRBV10-1 and TRBJ2-2; 8 nucleotides line up with TRBD2. V was pared by 5 bases and J by 7 bases, with 9 bases of the junction left unmatched. The CDR3 has 15 residues. CDR1 and CDR2 from the germline V gene are WNHNN and SYGVQD (reference sequence). The CDR3 coding sequence is TGCGCCAGCAGTTCGACTAGCGACCAAATCGGGGAGCTGTTTTTT. Translated: CASSSTSDQIGELFF.

This clonotype was picked up a small number of times. This rearrangement joins TRBV29-1 to TRBJ2-1; 9 positions match TRBD2. The CDR3 has 14 residues. V shed 3 bases and J 3 bases; nucleotides not matched to a gene: 3. Germline-derived CDR1 and CDR2 are SQVTM and ANQGSEA. The CDR3 DNA is TGCAGCGTTGATACTAGCGGGCTCTACAATGAGCAGTTCTTC. Protein: CSVDTSGLYNEQFF.

This clonotype showed up just a few times. The gene calls are TRBV12-3 or TRBV12-4 and TRBJ1-2, with TRBD1 identical over 9 bases. The V gene end was trimmed by 7 bases and the J gene end by 5 bases; junction bases not matched to a gene: 14. The CDR3 runs 16 residues. The CDR3 protein is CASTPGGGTGRYGYTF. CDR3 DNA sequence: TGTGCCAGCACCCCCGGGGGGGGGACAGGGAGATATGGCTACACCTTC.

In this sample, this clonotype turned up a few times. The chain is built from TRBV28 and TRBJ2-7, with D perhaps TRBD1 (5 bases). Trimming removed 2 bases at V and 2 bases at J, with 10 bases between. The V gene's germline CDR1 is MDHEN and CDR2 SYDVKM. The CDR3 runs to 14 residues. CDR3 amino acids: CASSLRGATYEQYF. The DNA for the CDR3 is TGTGCCAGCAGTTTAAGGGGCGCAACCTACGAGCAGTACTTC. The full variable domain, in which reference TRBV28 and TRBJ2-7 provide the parts outside the CDR3, is DVKVTQSSRYLVKRTGEKVFLECVQDMDHENMFWYRQDPGLGLRLIYFSYDVKMKEKGDIPEGYSVSREKKERFSLILESASTNQTSMYLCASSLRGATYEQYFGPGTRLTVT.

The chain couples TRBV12-3 or TRBV12-4 to TRBJ1-3; D gene uncertain. The CDR3 length is 14 residues. The germline V and J ends were trimmed by 3 bases and 1 base, with 7 bases remaining between them. DNA of the CDR3: TGTGCCAGCAGTTTGACGTTATCTGGAAACACCATATATTTT. This translates into CASSLTLSGNTIYF.

For this clonotype: The junction departs from the called germline gene at one end, perhaps through a read error. The chain carries TRBV7-8 and TRBJ2-7; D is perhaps TRBD1 or TRBD2 (5 bases each). Germline CDR1 and CDR2: SGHVS and FQNEAQ. This CDR3 has 15 amino acids. The CDR3, as DNA: TGTGCCAGCAGCCGGACCGGGACGGAGGCCTACGAGCGGTACTTC. Translating it yields CASSRTGTEAYERYF. The entire variable domain, with the rest obtained from reference TRBV7-8 and TRBJ2-7, is as follows: GAGVSQSPRYKVAKRGQDVALRCDPISGHVSLFWYQQALGQGPEFLTYFQNEAQLDKSGLPSDRFFAERPEGSVSTLKIQRTQQEDSAVYLCASSRTGTEAYERYFGPGTRLTVT.

The gene calls are TRBV15 and TRBJ2-7, with D perhaps assigned TRBD1 or TRBD2 (5 bases each). Per germline, CDR1 LNHNV and CDR2 YYDKDF (reference sequence). V shed 0 bases and J shed 7 bases, with 13 bases lying between them. The CDR3 loop spans 14 amino acids. The CDR3 loop is CATSRESGSGEQYF. The CDR3 DNA is TGTGCCACCAGCAGAGAGTCAGGGTCGGGGGAGCAGTACTTC.

CDR3 sequence reads: CASSLGGITEAFF. The CDR3 nucleotides read TGTGCCAGCAGCCTAGGAGGTATCACTGAAGCTTTCTTT. The chain combines TRBV3-1 with TRBJ1-1, with D unclear. The CDR3 spans 13 residues. The germline gives CDR1 LGHDT, CDR2 YNNKEL (reference sequence). The ends were cut back, 4 bases at V and 4 bases at J, with 10 bases in the middle. Filled out from reference TRBV3-1 and TRBJ1-1, the complete variable domain reads DTAVSQTPKYLVTQMGNDKSIKCEQNLGHDTMYWYKQDSKKFLKIMFSYNNKELIINETVPNRFSPKSPDKAHLNLHINSLELGDSAVYFCASSLGGITEAFFGQGTRLTVV.

This clonotype was observed many times. The V call is TRBV10-2, the J call TRBJ2-5; possible D gene TRBD1, 6 bases. The CDR3 sequence is 15 residues long. V gave up 6 bases and J gave up 5 bases, with 19 bases separating them. Looked up from germline, CDR1 is WSHSY and CDR2 is SAAADI. The CDR3 DNA reads as TGCGCCAGCAGGAGACAGGCCTGGGATGCGGAGACCCAGTACTTC. It is translated as CASRRQAWDAETQYF.